Listed below are T cell receptor beta chains from one sample, sequenced in a study of cytomegalovirus exposure and HLA in healthy donors. The table came from immunoSEQ multiplex PCR; TCRdb's copy has only in-frame clones and leaves some out. The sample lists over 150,000 clones, 75% to 80% seen once, with about 2.6% in the top ten. The sequenced material came from PBMCs. These receptors were taken from a woman in her forties in good health and CMV-seropositive. Each CDR3 is given with its conserved first and last residue. Each record gives: clone size, D gene, J gene, V gene, CDR3 protein, CDR3 DNA. The D gene is left open where the match is weak. Not every row has a clone size; where given, it reads once, few, many or a size class.

abundance: -
d_gene: -
j_gene: TRBJ1-1
v_gene: TRBV6-5
CDR3aa: CASSYTSGPAFF
CDR3nt: TGTGCCAGCAGTTACACTTCAGGGCCAGCTTTCTTT

abundance: -
d_gene: -
j_gene: TRBJ2-3
v_gene: TRBV5-5
CDR3aa: CASSLTSHDTQYF
CDR3nt: TGTGCCAGCAGCCTGACTAGTCATGATACGCAGTATTTT

abundance: -
d_gene: -
j_gene: TRBJ2-1
v_gene: TRBV4-2
CDR3aa: CASSQRQVNYNEQFF
CDR3nt: TGTGCCAGCAGCCAACGACAGGTTAACTACAATGAGCAGTTCTTC

abundance: -
d_gene: -
j_gene: TRBJ1-5
v_gene: TRBV6-6
CDR3aa: CASQGTSNQPQHF
CDR3nt: TGTGCCAGCCAAGGGACATCGAATCAGCCCCAGCATTTT

abundance: -
d_gene: TRBD1
j_gene: TRBJ2-7
v_gene: TRBV13
CDR3aa: CASSKTDRGHEQYF
CDR3nt: TGTGCCAGCAGCAAGACCGACAGGGGCCACGAGCAGTACTTC

abundance: -
d_gene: -
j_gene: TRBJ1-2
v_gene: TRBV30
CDR3aa: CAWGGYGGYTF
CDR3nt: TGTGCCTGGGGAGGCTACGGGGGCTACACCTTC

abundance: few
d_gene: TRBD2
j_gene: TRBJ2-3
v_gene: TRBV30
CDR3aa: CAWGGLAGVTDTQYF
CDR3nt: TGTGCCTGGGGGGGACTAGCGGGGGTTACAGATACGCAGTATTTT

abundance: -
d_gene: -
j_gene: TRBJ1-2
v_gene: TRBV4-1
CDR3aa: CASSQGQPGLEGYTF
CDR3nt: TGCGCCAGCAGCCAAGGCCAGCCGGGTTTAGAGGGCTACACCTTC

abundance: few
d_gene: TRBD1
j_gene: TRBJ1-4
v_gene: TRBV5-4
CDR3aa: CASSFSGTGGRNEKLFF
CDR3nt: TGTGCCAGCAGCTTCTCCGGGACAGGGGGCAGAAATGAAAAACTGTTTTTT

abundance: -
d_gene: -
j_gene: TRBJ1-2
v_gene: TRBV28
CDR3aa: CASTVPTGNYTF
CDR3nt: TGTGCCAGCACCGTACCGACAGGTAACTACACCTTC

abundance: -
d_gene: TRBD1
j_gene: TRBJ2-5
v_gene: TRBV5-4
CDR3aa: CASSLQGAQETQYF
CDR3nt: TGTGCCAGCAGTTTACAGGGGGCGCAAGAGACCCAGTACTTC

abundance: once
d_gene: -
j_gene: TRBJ1-1
v_gene: TRBV7-2
CDR3aa: CASSPRAGPTAGTEAFF
CDR3nt: TGTGCCAGCAGCCCCCGGGCAGGGCCCACGGCAGGCACTGAAGCTTTCTTT

abundance: few
d_gene: TRBD1
j_gene: TRBJ1-4
v_gene: TRBV4-2
CDR3aa: CASSQADRERGEKLFF
CDR3nt: TGTGCCAGCAGCCAAGCGGACAGGGAAAGAGGAGAAAAACTGTTTTTT

abundance: few
d_gene: TRBD1
j_gene: TRBJ1-4
v_gene: TRBV5-1
CDR3aa: CASSLTPGQMNEKLFF
CDR3nt: TGCGCCAGCAGCTTAACCCCGGGACAGATGAATGAAAAACTGTTTTTT

abundance: -
d_gene: -
j_gene: TRBJ2-3
v_gene: TRBV21-1
CDR3aa: CASSKLEREGHGDTQYF
CDR3nt: TGTGCCAGCAGCAAATTAGAGCGGGAGGGCCATGGAGATACGCAGTATTTT

abundance: -
d_gene: -
j_gene: TRBJ2-4
v_gene: TRBV30
CDR3aa: CAWTGGHVQYF
CDR3nt: TGTGCCTGGACCGGTGGGCACGTTCAGTACTTC

abundance: -
d_gene: -
j_gene: TRBJ2-7
v_gene: TRBV25-1
CDR3aa: CASSEQGLSAHEQYF
CDR3nt: TGTGCCAGCAGTGAACAGGGACTTTCCGCCCACGAGCAGTACTTC

abundance: -
d_gene: TRBD1
j_gene: TRBJ2-3
v_gene: TRBV13
CDR3aa: CASSFGTGVRGTDTQYF
CDR3nt: TGTGCCAGCAGCTTCGGGACAGGGGTGCGTGGCACAGATACGCAGTATTTT

abundance: -
d_gene: TRBD2
j_gene: TRBJ2-2
v_gene: TRBV7-2
CDR3aa: CASSLVAGAAGELFF
CDR3nt: TGTGCCAGCAGCTTAGTAGCGGGGGCTGCCGGGGAGCTGTTTTTT

abundance: -
d_gene: -
j_gene: TRBJ2-1
v_gene: TRBV19
CDR3aa: CASSATYRDNEQFF
CDR3nt: TGTGCCAGTAGTGCCACTTACAGGGACAATGAGCAGTTCTTC

abundance: -
d_gene: TRBD2
j_gene: TRBJ2-7
v_gene: TRBV2
CDR3aa: CASSGGLAGYEQYF
CDR3nt: TGTGCCAGCAGTGGGGGACTAGCGGGTTACGAGCAGTACTTC

abundance: -
d_gene: -
j_gene: TRBJ2-4
v_gene: TRBV29-1
CDR3aa: CSVRWGAAKNIQYF
CDR3nt: TGCAGCGTTCGGTGGGGCGCGGCCAAAAACATTCAGTACTTC

abundance: once
d_gene: TRBD2
j_gene: TRBJ2-5
v_gene: TRBV7-2
CDR3aa: CASSFGSSGVQETQYF
CDR3nt: TGTGCCAGCAGCTTTGGGTCTAGCGGGGTCCAAGAGACCCAGTACTTC

abundance: -
d_gene: TRBD2
j_gene: TRBJ2-1
v_gene: TRBV5-6
CDR3aa: CASSRGLAGGEQFF
CDR3nt: TGTGCCAGCAGCCGCGGCCTAGCGGGTGGTGAGCAGTTCTTC

abundance: -
d_gene: -
j_gene: TRBJ2-5
v_gene: TRBV4-1
CDR3aa: CASSQDRGFQETQYF
CDR3nt: TGCGCCAGCAGCCAAGATCGAGGGTTCCAAGAGACCCAGTACTTC

abundance: -
d_gene: -
j_gene: TRBJ1-6
v_gene: TRBV2
CDR3aa: CASSEGENSPLHF
CDR3nt: TGTGCCAGCAGTGAAGGGGAGAATTCACCCCTCCACTTT